This T cell receptor beta chain is from a study of shared clonotypes between healthy human individuals. The overall study: CD4 naive and CD4 memory each took three plates per donor, while CD8 naive took two and CD8 memory one. Overall study findings and caveats: Only blood samples were collected, and tissue repertoires likely differ. Compared with clonotypes that all four donors shared, non-shared clonotypes had lower generation probabilities.

Per the germline V gene, CDR1 is LNHDA and CDR2 is SQIVND (reference sequence). Trimming cost V 10 bases and J 4 bases, with 17 bases left between them. The CDR3 sequence is 15 residues long. Clones were sequenced by immunoSEQ multiplex PCR, and TCRdb holds only the in-frame ones, with some missing. The sample includes almost 750,000 clones, over 55% of them seen just once. This clone was detected a few times. The antigen remains unidentified. The chain has TRBV19 and TRBJ2-6; D uncertain. The sequencing input was memory CD4+ T cells sorted from blood. The subset is: CD45RA-negative fraction. The TCR sequence derives from a woman younger than 45 in good health. CDR3 in amino acids: CATASQFGGANVLTF. CDR3 sequence (DNA): TGTGCCACCGCCTCACAGTTCGGAGGGGCCAACGTCCTGACTTTC.